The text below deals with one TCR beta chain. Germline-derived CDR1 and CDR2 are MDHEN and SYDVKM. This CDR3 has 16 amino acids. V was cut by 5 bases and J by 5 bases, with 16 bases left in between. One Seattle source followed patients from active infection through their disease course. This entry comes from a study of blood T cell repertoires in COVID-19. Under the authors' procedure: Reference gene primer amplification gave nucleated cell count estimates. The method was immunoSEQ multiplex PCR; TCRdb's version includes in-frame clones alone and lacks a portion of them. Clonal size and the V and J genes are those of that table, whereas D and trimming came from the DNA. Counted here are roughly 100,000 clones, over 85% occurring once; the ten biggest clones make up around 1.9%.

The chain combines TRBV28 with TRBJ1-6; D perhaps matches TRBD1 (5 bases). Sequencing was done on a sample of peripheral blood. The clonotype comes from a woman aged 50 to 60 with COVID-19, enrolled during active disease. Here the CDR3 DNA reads TGTGCCAGCAGTCCAATCCCCGGGGGGGATAATTCACCCCTCCACTTT. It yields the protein CASSPIPGGDNSPLHF.